One and the same sample provided the 8 T cell receptor beta chains below, sequenced in a study of cytomegalovirus exposure and HLA in healthy donors. Clones were read by immunoSEQ multiplex PCR, and TCRdb kept only the in-frame ones, dropping some. Among about 120,000 clones listed, about 91% were seen once. Sequencing was performed on PBMCs. The receptors were sampled from a woman aged 18 to 35 in good health and CMV-seronegative.

This clone was picked up one time. The V and J genes are TRBV19 and TRBJ1-1; possible D gene TRBD1, 5 bases. Germline CDR1 is LNHDA and CDR2 is SQIVND (reference sequence). This CDR3 contains 16 residues. Trimming pared 9 bases from V and 4 bases from J, leaving 24 bases between. In DNA, the CDR3 is TGTGCCAGCCTACCCAGAGGAGGGCAGACAGCCACTGAAGCTTTCTTT. It is translated as CASLPRGGQTATEAFF. Based on the CDR3 plus reference TRBV19 and TRBJ1-1, the full variable domain is DGGITQSPKYLFRKEGQNVTLSCEQNLNHDAMYWYRQDPGQGLRLIYYSQIVNDFQKGDIAEGYSVSREKKESFPLTVTSAQKNPTAFYLCASLPRGGQTATEAFFGQGTRLTVV.

This rearrangement joins TRBV11-3 to TRBJ1-2, with TRBD1 matching 8 bases. This CDR3 comprises 14 residues. CDR1 is SGHNT and CDR2 is YENEEA in the germline V gene. The trim removed 10 bases at V and 7 bases at J, leaving 14 bases unmatched. The CDR3 loop is CATGPDRVDVGYTF. CDR3 bases: TGTGCCACCGGACCGGACAGGGTCGATGTTGGCTACACCTTC.

This chain uses TRBV5-1 with TRBJ2-2; TRBD2 agrees at 8 bases. The V gene end was trimmed by 0 bases and the J gene end by 4 bases; junction bases not matched to a gene: 8. The CDR3 sequence is 17 residues long. Germline loops: CDR1 SGHRS, CDR2 YFSETQ. The CDR3 spells CASSLEPGGGFTGELFF. DNA for the CDR3: TGCGCCAGCAGCTTGGAACCCGGGGGGGGATTCACCGGGGAGCTGTTTTTT. Variable domain in full (rest from reference TRBV5-1 and TRBJ2-2): KAGVTQTPRYLIKTRGQQVTLSCSPISGHRSVSWYQQTPGQGLQFLFEYFSETQRNKGNFPGRFSGRQFSNSRSEMNVSTLELGDSALYLCASSLEPGGGFTGELFFGEGSRLTVL.

This rearrangement joins TRBV28 to TRBJ2-2; 8 bases map to TRBD2. J was trimmed by 6 bases and V by 3 bases; bases with no gene match: 12. Germline V gene sequence: CDR1 MDHEN, CDR2 SYDVKM. The CDR3 has 17 amino acids. CDR3 DNA: TGTGCCAGCAGTTTCCCGCGGGAGGACCGCTTTCCCGGGGAGCTGTTTTTT. Encoded protein: CASSFPREDRFPGELFF.

The chain recombines TRBV7-8 with TRBJ1-2; D call uncertain. The ends were cut back, 5 bases at V and 5 bases at J, with 18 bases in the middle. Germline CDR1 SGHVS, CDR2 FQNEAQ. The CDR3 contains 15 residues. The chain's CDR3 is CASSPREGALYGYTF. The CDR3 DNA is TGTGCCAGCAGCCCTCGGGAGGGAGCCCTTTATGGCTACACCTTC.

The chain couples TRBV7-9 to TRBJ1-2, with D hard to call. V was clipped by 7 bases and J by 1 base, with 10 bases between them. The CDR3 extends over 13 amino acids. The germline V gene encodes CDR1 SEHNR and CDR2 FQNEAQ (reference sequence). CDR3 in amino acids: CASILVGNYGYTF. The CDR3, as DNA: TGTGCCAGCATCCTAGTGGGTAACTATGGCTACACCTTC.

The chain carries TRBV7-9 and TRBJ2-7; maybe TRBD2 (6 bases). Trimming removed 3 bases from V and 5 bases from J, with 23 bases in between. This CDR3 has 17 residues. The germline V gene encodes CDR1 SEHNR and CDR2 FQNEAQ (reference sequence). In DNA, the CDR3 is TGTGCCAGCAGCTTGTTCGCGGGGAATTTCAGGTCGGACGAGCAGTACGTC. Its translation is CASSLFAGNFRSDEQYV.

This chain links TRBV15 with TRBJ1-1; D call uncertain. Between the trimmed V and J ends, which lost 8 bases and 0 bases, there was a span of 10 bases. CDR3 length: 13 amino acids. Germline lookup yields CDR1 LNHNV and CDR2 YYDKDF (reference sequence). The DNA for the CDR3 is TGTGCCACCGCACACAATCTGAACACTGAAGCTTTCTTT. Protein: CATAHNLNTEAFF.